This T cell receptor beta chain emerged from a study of T cells in Graves' hyperthyroidism and ophthalmopathy. Amplified regions were TCR beta CDR3 sequences from RNA transcripts. The TCR CDR3 was amplified in a first-round RT-PCR using the HTBI primer set. MiXCR, applied by TCRdb to the multiplex PCR reads, yields one record per CDR3 protein. The profile covers around 34,000 distinct CDR3 sequences, with roughly half appearing a single time and roughly 25% taken by the ten largest. Orbital computed tomography, thyroid ultrasound, serum thyroxine and TRAb, and clinical symptoms together informed the diagnoses. This CDR3 region has 14 residues. Trimming stripped 0 bases from V and 9 bases from J, with 9 bases between. Germline CDR1 is MRHNA and CDR2 is SNTAGT.

Input material: blood. The chain links TRBV6-4 to TRBJ1-6, with TRBD1 as a possible D gene (5 bases). This TCR was recovered from a middle-aged woman with Graves' ophthalmopathy. The CDR3 region is CASSDSTGGSPLHF. In DNA form, the CDR3 reads TGTGCCAGCAGTGACTCGACTGGGGGTTCACCCCTCCACTTT.